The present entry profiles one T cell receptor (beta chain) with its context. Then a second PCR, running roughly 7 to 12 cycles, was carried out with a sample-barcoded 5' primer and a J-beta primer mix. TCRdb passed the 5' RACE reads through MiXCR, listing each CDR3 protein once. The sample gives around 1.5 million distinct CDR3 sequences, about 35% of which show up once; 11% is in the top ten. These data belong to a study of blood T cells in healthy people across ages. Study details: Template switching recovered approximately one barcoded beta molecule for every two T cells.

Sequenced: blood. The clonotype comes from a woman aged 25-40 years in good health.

Written as DNA, the CDR3 is TGTGCCAGCAGCTCCCAGGCGAGCGGGGCCTACGAGCAGTACTTC. It specifies CASSSQASGAYEQYF. The chain uses TRBV7-3 and TRBJ2-7, with 7 nucleotides matching TRBD2. The J segment lost 2 bases and the V segment lost 4 bases, leaving 8 bases of the junction unmatched. The CDR3 is made up of 15 amino acids. Per the germline V gene, CDR1 is SGHTA and CDR2 is FQGTGA.